The TCR beta chain described here comes from a study of Graves' ophthalmopathy and Graves' hyperthyroidism. General observations from the study: The majority of expanded thyroid clonotypes above 0.001 frequency also occurred in blood.

As regards this clonotype: The antigen is undetermined.

Trimming removed 5 bases from V and 2 bases from J, with 25 bases in between. The CDR3 extends over 18 amino acids. From germline, CDR1 is SGHAT and CDR2 FQDESV (reference sequence). Amplified TCR beta CDR3 regions were obtained using RNA transcripts as template. After a first-round RT-PCR with HTBI primers, a second-round multiplex PCR was run. TCRdb reprocessed the multiplex PCR reads with MiXCR, giving one entry per CDR3 protein. The top ten hold more than 3% of the sample, which has 660,000 or so distinct CDR3 sequences, 35% to 50% seen once. This sequence was found in an adult man with Graves' ophthalmopathy. Sequenced material: peripheral blood. The rearrangement joins TRBV11-1 to TRBJ2-7; tentatively, D is TRBD2 (6 bases). CDR3 DNA: TGTGCCAGCAGCCCCGTCGAGGGCGGCGGGGCCGATCCCTACGAGCAGTACTTC. Protein product: CASSPVEGGGADPYEQYF.